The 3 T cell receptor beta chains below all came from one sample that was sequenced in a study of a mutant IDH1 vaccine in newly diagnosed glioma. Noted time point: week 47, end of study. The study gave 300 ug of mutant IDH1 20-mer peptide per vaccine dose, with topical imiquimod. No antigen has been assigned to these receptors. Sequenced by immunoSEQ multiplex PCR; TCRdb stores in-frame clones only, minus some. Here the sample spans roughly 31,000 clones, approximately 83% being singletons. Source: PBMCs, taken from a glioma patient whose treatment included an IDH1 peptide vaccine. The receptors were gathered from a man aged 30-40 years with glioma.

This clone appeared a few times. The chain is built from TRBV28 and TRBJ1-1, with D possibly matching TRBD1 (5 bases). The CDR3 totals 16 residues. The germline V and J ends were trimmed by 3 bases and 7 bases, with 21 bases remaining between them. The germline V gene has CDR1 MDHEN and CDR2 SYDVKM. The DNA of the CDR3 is TGTGCCAGCAGTTTCCCCCGGACGGACAACTACCATGAAGCTTTCTTT. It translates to CASSFPRTDNYHEAFF.

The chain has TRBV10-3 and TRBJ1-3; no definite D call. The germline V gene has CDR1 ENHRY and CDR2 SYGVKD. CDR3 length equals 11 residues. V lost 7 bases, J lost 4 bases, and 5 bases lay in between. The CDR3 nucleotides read TGTGCCATCAAGGGCGGAAACACCATATATTTT. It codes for CAIKGGNTIYF.

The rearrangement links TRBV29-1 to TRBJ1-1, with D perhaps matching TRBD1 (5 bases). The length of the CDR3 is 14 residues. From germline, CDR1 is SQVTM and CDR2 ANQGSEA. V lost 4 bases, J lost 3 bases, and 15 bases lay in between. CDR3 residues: CSVAGGGTDTEAFF. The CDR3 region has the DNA TGCAGCGTTGCGGGGGGGGGAACGGACACTGAAGCTTTCTTT. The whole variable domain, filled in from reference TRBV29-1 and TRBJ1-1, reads SAVISQKPSRDICQRGTSLTIQCQVDSQVTMMFWYRQQPGQSLTLIATANQGSEATYESGFVIDKFPISRPNLTFSTLTVSNMSPEDSSIYLCSVAGGGTDTEAFFGQGTRLTVV.